Sequencing of this TCR beta chain was carried out in a study of shared clonotypes between healthy human individuals. Germline assignment: CDR1 SGHTS and CDR2 YDEGEE. The CDR3 loop spans 13 amino acids. With 4 bases removed from V and 4 bases from J, the gap between germline ends came to 11 bases. Cells designated naive CD8 were CD45RO-negative and were positively selected for CCR7, with terminally differentiated effector memory CD45RA+ cells excluded. TCRdb's table, derived via immunoSEQ multiplex PCR, lists solely in-frame clones and lacks some. The sample consists of millions of clones, about 94% of them appearing once.

Sequencing input: naive CD8+ T cells sorted from blood. The origin of this receptor is a man between 18 and 29 years old in good health. The chain has TRBV5-8 and TRBJ1-2, with D unclear. CDR3 sequence reads: CASSIREIYGYTF. The CDR3 DNA is TGTGCCAGCAGCATCCGGGAGATCTATGGCTACACCTTC.